Detailed here is one T cell receptor beta chain. The table came from immunoSEQ multiplex PCR; TCRdb's copy has only in-frame clones and leaves some out. Of some 150,000 clones listed, approximately 85% were seen once; the top ten hold under 8%. This entry is derived from a study of T cell responses to AZD1222 COVID-19 vaccine. The CDR3 has 14 residues. V was trimmed by 6 bases and J by 1 base, leaving 11 bases between them. Germline CDR1 WNHNN, CDR2 SYGVQD (reference sequence). The receptor comes from an adult who received the MenACWY meningococcal vaccine as a control. The specimen comprised peripheral blood, sampled 28 days after the second dose of the MenACWY control vaccine. V usage is TRBV10-1 and J usage is TRBJ2-3; D uncertain. In nucleotides, the CDR3 is TGCGCCAGCAGGAAGAAATTGGGCACAGATACGCAGTATTTT. It is translated as CASRKKLGTDTQYF.